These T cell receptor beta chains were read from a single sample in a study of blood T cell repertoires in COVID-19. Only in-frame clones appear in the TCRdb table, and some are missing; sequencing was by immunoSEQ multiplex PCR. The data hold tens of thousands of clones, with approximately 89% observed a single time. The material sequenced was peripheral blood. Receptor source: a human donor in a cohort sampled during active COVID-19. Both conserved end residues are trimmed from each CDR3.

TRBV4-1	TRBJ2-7	ASSQESKGVAGEQY
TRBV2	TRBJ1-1	ASRVGQTNTEAF
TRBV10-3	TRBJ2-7	AISAGGYEQY
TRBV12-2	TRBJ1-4	ASRLMRDRLATNEKLF
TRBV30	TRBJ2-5	AWSVSRGFGETQY
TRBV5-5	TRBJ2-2	ASSPRGTNTGELF
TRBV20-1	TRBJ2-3	SASSSTSTDTQY
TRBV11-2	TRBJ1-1	ASSRQGETEAF
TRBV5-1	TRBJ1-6	ASSPGQGQHNSPLH
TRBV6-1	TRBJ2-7	ASSESASGAYSYEQY
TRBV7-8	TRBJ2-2	ASNQGAGPNTGELF
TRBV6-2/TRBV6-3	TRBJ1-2	ASSYSEDPAYGYT
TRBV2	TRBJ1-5	ASSEARGFDQPQH
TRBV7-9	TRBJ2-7	ASSPGQGMGEQY
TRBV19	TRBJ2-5	ASSMAPNQETQY
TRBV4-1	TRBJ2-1	ASSQDNGGSYNEQF
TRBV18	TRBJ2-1	ASSPAVGRGGSEQF
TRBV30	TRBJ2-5	AGGVGETQY